A selection of T cell receptor beta chains follows, all from one sample in a study of regulatory T cells in long-lasting Graves disease. TCRdb used MiXCR to reprocess the multiplex PCR reads, holding one entry per CDR3 protein. The sample includes fewer than 450,000 distinct CDR3 sequences, 15% of them seen just once. This sample was also put to use in a study of T cells in Graves' hyperthyroidism and ophthalmopathy.

The sequencing used peripheral blood mononuclear cells (PBMCs), collected at new diagnosis, from a patient treated with antithyroid drugs. The receptor set was obtained from a woman between 40 and 55 years old with Graves disease. The CDR3 runs from the conserved cysteine through the conserved F or W. The D gene is left open where the match is weak. Where a row states a size, it is once, few, many or the class of an expanded clone; other rows omit it.

>many|TRBV29-1|TRBJ1-1|13|.
TGCAGCGTCCCAGGCAGGGTGAACACTGAAGCTTTCTTT
CSVPGRVNTEAFF
>.|TRBV6-1|TRBJ2-5|11|.
TGTGCCAGCAGTGAAGGGGGGACCCAGTACTTC
CASSEGGTQYF
>many|TRBV30|TRBJ2-7|14|.
TGTGCCTGGTCTCCTACAGGGAGCCTTTACGAGCAGTACTTC
CAWSPTGSLYEQYF
>many|TRBV7-2|TRBJ1-4|16|.
TGTGCCAGCAGCTTAGGGGGGACTTTATCTAATGAAAAACTGTTCTTT
CASSLGGTLSNEKLFF
>many|TRBV2|TRBJ1-5|13|.
TGTGCCAGCAGTGTTGGGGAGATTCAGCCCCAGCATTTT
CASSVGEIQPQHF
>.|TRBV18|TRBJ1-1|16|TRBD1
TGTGCCAGCTCACCACCGCGGGACAGGGTTTATACTGAAGCTTTCTTT
CASSPPRDRVYTEAFF
>many|TRBV7-9|TRBJ2-1|15|.
TGTGCCAGCAGCTTAGCCCCACTAGGGGGGAATGAGCAGTTCTTC
CASSLAPLGGNEQFF
>many|TRBV6-1|TRBJ2-2|14|TRBD1
TGTGCCAGCCCGGGACAGGGTGGTACCGGGGAGCTGTTTTTT
CASPGQGGTGELFF
>many|TRBV29-1|TRBJ1-5|15|TRBD1
TGCAGCCCAACGCCAGGACAGGGGACTAATCAGCCCCAGCATTTT
CSPTPGQGTNQPQHF
>many|TRBV3-1|TRBJ1-2|19|TRBD1
TGTGCCAGCAGCCCCCGAGGAGGGGGCCAAGGAAGGAAGAACTATGGCTACACCTTC
CASSPRGGGQGRKNYGYTF
>many|TRBV7-2|TRBJ1-2|14|.
TGTGCCAGCAGCCCCCGCCGGGACCACTATGGCTACACCTTC
CASSPRRDHYGYTF
>.|TRBV11-2|TRBJ1-4|13|.
TGTGCCAGCAGCTTTGGGACCTATGACAAACTGTTTTTT
CASSFGTYDKLFF
>many|TRBV12-3/TRBV12-4|TRBJ2-5|15|.
TGTGCCAGCAGTTTGACAGGTCTGTCGGTGGAGACCCAGTACTTC
CASSLTGLSVETQYF
>.|TRBV20-1|TRBJ2-1|11|.
TGCAGTGCTAGGGGGCGTAATGAGCAGTTCTTC
CSARGRNEQFF
>many|TRBV24-1|TRBJ1-5|15|.
TGTGCCACCAGTGACGCTGTCGGGGGAGATCAGCCCCAGCATTTT
CATSDAVGGDQPQHF
>many|TRBV27|TRBJ2-3|14|.
TGTGCCAGCAGTTCGGCGTTCATCTCAGATACGCAGTATTTT
CASSSAFISDTQYF
>many|TRBV7-9|TRBJ2-1|17|TRBD2
TGTGCCAGCAGCTTGGGTACTAGCGGGAGACCGCCCAATGAGCAGTTCTTC
CASSLGTSGRPPNEQFF
>.|TRBV20-1|TRBJ1-6|15|TRBD1
TGCAGTGCTAGAGATGGGACAGGGATTAATTCACCCCTCCACTTT
CSARDGTGINSPLHF
>many|TRBV20-1|TRBJ2-2|15|TRBD1
TGCAGTGCTAGAACCGGGACAGGTAACACCGGGGAGCTGTTTTTT
CSARTGTGNTGELFF
>many|TRBV6-2/TRBV6-3|TRBJ2-3|16|.
TGTGCCAGCAGTTGGGAGACTCCACCTAGCACAGATACGCAGTATTTT
CASSWETPPSTDTQYF
>many|TRBV11-3|TRBJ2-7|16|TRBD2
TGTGCCAGCAGCTTCACTATGGGTAGCGGGATATACGAGCAGTACTTC
CASSFTMGSGIYEQYF
>many|TRBV28|TRBJ2-5|14|.
TGTGCCAGCACTCCCAGCGACGAAAAAGAGACCCAGTACTTC
CASTPSDEKETQYF
>few|TRBV27|TRBJ2-3|15|TRBD2
TGTGCCAGCAGCCCCTGGGGACTAGCGGGAGATACGCAGTATTTT
CASSPWGLAGDTQYF
>many|TRBV11-2|TRBJ2-5|16|TRBD1
TGTGCCAGCAGGGAACCGGGACAGGGGTTCCAAGAGACCCAGTACTTC
CASREPGQGFQETQYF
>.|TRBV28|TRBJ1-3|17|.
TGTGCCAGCAGTTTACGGGGGTTTAGGACAGATGGAAACACCATATATTTT
CASSLRGFRTDGNTIYF
>few|TRBV4-1|TRBJ2-3|14|.
TGCGCCAGCAGCCAAGAGGCGTCTACAGATACGCAGTATTTT
CASSQEASTDTQYF
>.|TRBV19|TRBJ2-1|17|TRBD2
TGTGCCAGTAGGACTAGCGGAGTGTCAAGCTCCTACAATGAGCAGTTCTTC
CASRTSGVSSSYNEQFF
>.|TRBV5-1|TRBJ2-5|15|TRBD2
TGTGCCAGCAGCGTATCAGCGGGGGCCCAAGAGACCCAGTACTTC
CASSVSAGAQETQYF
>many|TRBV11-3|TRBJ1-1|14|.
TGTGCCAGCAGCCCCAGGACGGGGAACACTGAAGCTTTCTTT
CASSPRTGNTEAFF
>many|TRBV7-2|TRBJ2-7|13|.
TGTGCCAGCAGCTTAGCTAGCCTCGCCGAGCAGTACTTC
CASSLASLAEQYF
>.|TRBV6-2/TRBV6-3|TRBJ2-1|18|TRBD2
TGTGCCAGCACTGGGGGACTAGCGGGAGGGCTTAGGTACAATGAGCAGTTCTTC
CASTGGLAGGLRYNEQFF
>many|TRBV5-1|TRBJ2-7|14|TRBD1
TGCGCCAGCAGGGTGACAGGGGGTATGTACGAGCAGTACTTC
CASRVTGGMYEQYF
>few|TRBV28|TRBJ1-1|10|.
TGTGCCAGCAGTTTACAGGAAGCTTTCTTT
CASSLQEAFF
>few|TRBV7-3|TRBJ2-5|14|.
TGTGCCAGCAGCTTAAATGGGAACCGAGAGACCCAGTACTTC
CASSLNGNRETQYF
>many|TRBV2|TRBJ2-2|18|TRBD2
TGTGCCAGCAGCCACATGGGGACTAGCGGGAGTCGGGCCGGGGAGCTGTTTTTT
CASSHMGTSGSRAGELFF
>many|TRBV12-3/TRBV12-4|TRBJ2-1|14|TRBD2
TGTGCCAGCAGTTTTCGACTAGCGGGGGAGAGGCAGTTCTTC
CASSFRLAGERQFF
>many|TRBV19|TRBJ2-2|16|.
TGTGCCAGTATAGGGACTCTGCTCGCGAACACCGGGGAGCTGTTTTTT
CASIGTLLANTGELFF
>many|TRBV9|TRBJ2-3|15|.
TGTGCCAGCAGCGTAGAGGGCGCACGCACAGATACGCAGTATTTT
CASSVEGARTDTQYF
>many|TRBV20-1|TRBJ2-1|16|TRBD2
TGCAGTGCCAAGGGACTAGCGGGAGCGACGGACAATGAGCAGTTCTTC
CSAKGLAGATDNEQFF
>many|TRBV6-2/TRBV6-3|TRBJ2-7|15|.
TGTGCCAGCAACCCTAGGGTGGGAGGCGCCTACGAGCAGTACTTC
CASNPRVGGAYEQYF